The present T cell receptor (beta chain) was sequenced within a study of control samples from healthy donors and cancer patients. The CDR3 totals 16 residues. Germline assignment: CDR1 MGHDK and CDR2 SYGVNS. V lost 4 bases and J lost 6; bases outside the gene matches: 10. Some clones are missing from TCRdb's copy, which holds only in-frame ones; the method was immunoSEQ multiplex PCR. This sample yields about 150,000 clones, of which over 85% are seen a single time; over 2% belongs to the top ten. The clonotype was recovered from a man over 45 in good health. Material: blood. This chain uses TRBV25-1 with TRBJ2-1; 9 bases are shared with TRBD1. The CDR3 nucleotides read TGTGCCAGCAGTGCGGACAGGGGAACAGCTACCAATGAGCAGTTCTTC. Its translation is CASSADRGTATNEQFF.